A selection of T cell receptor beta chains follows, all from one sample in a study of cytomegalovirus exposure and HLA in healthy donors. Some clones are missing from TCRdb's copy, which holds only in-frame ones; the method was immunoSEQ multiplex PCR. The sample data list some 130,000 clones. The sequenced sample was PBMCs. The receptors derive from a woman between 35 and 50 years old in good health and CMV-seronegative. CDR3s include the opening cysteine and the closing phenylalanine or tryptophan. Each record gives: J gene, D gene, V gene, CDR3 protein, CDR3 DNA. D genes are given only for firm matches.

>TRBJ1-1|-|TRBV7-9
CASSAPTGWNTEAFF
TGTGCCAGCAGCGCCCCGACAGGATGGAACACTGAAGCTTTCTTT
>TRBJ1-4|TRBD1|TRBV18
CASSSRDRGFEEKLFF
TGTGCCAGCTCTTCCCGGGACAGGGGATTTGAGGAAAAACTGTTTTTT
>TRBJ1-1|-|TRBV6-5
CASSWDRGENTEAFF
TGTGCCAGCAGTTGGGATCGGGGTGAGAACACTGAAGCTTTCTTT
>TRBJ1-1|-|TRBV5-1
CASSLTSLGHMNTEAFF
TGCGCCAGCAGCTTGACTAGTCTGGGACATATGAACACTGAAGCTTTCTTT
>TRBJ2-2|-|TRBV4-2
CASSQAAGRDTGELFF
TGTGCCAGCAGCCAAGCGGCGGGGCGGGACACCGGGGAGCTGTTTTTT
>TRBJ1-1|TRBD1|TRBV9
CASSDSTGQGTEAFF
TGTGCCAGCAGCGATTCGACAGGGCAGGGGACTGAAGCTTTCTTT
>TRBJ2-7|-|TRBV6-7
CASSPYEQYF
TGTGCCAGCAGTCCTTACGAGCAGTACTTC
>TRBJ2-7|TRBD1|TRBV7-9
CASSLVGTGAYEQYF
TGTGCCAGCAGCTTAGTCGGGACAGGGGCCTACGAGCAGTACTTC
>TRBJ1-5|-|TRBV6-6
CASTTQERSNQPQHF
TGTGCCAGCACCACCCAAGAGCGAAGCAATCAGCCCCAGCATTTT
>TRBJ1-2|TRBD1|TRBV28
CASSWGTGYGYTF
TGTGCCAGCAGTTGGGGGACAGGGTATGGCTACACCTTC
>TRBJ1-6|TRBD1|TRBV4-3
CASSQGRQGGSTPLHF
TGCGCCAGCAGCCAAGGGAGGCAGGGGGGCTCTACACCCCTCCACTTT
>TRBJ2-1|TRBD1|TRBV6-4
CASSDSETGANEQFF
TGTGCCAGCAGTGACTCTGAGACAGGGGCTAATGAGCAGTTCTTC
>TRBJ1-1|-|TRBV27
CASSLSSRPLEAFF
TGTGCCAGCAGTTTGTCTTCGCGGCCTCTGGAAGCTTTCTTT
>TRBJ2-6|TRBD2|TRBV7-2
CASSRRGTNSGANVLTF
TGTGCCAGCAGCCGGCGGGGGACCAACTCTGGGGCCAACGTCCTGACTTTC
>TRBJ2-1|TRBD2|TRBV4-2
CASSQGTSGEYNEQFF
TGTGCCAGCAGCCAAGGGACTAGCGGGGAGTACAATGAGCAGTTCTTC
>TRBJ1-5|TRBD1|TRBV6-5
CASSYLTGDQPQHF
TGTGCCAGCAGTTACTTGACAGGGGATCAGCCCCAGCATTTT
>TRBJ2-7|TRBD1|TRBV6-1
CASSVGTGVGEQYF
TGTGCCAGCAGTGTCGGGACAGGGGTTGGCGAGCAGTACTTC
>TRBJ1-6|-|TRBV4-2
CASSQSPGEISPLHF
TGTGCCAGCAGCCAAAGCCCAGGGGAAATTTCACCCCTCCACTTT
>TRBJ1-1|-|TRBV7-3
CASSYQGNTEAFF
TGTGCCAGCAGCTACCAGGGGAACACTGAAGCTTTCTTT
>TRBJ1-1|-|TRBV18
CASSPRRENTEAFF
TGTGCCAGCTCACCACGGAGGGAGAACACTGAAGCTTTCTTT
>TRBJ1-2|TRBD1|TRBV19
CASSKPGGGYGYTF
TGTGCCAGTAGTAAGCCAGGGGGTGGCTATGGCTACACCTTC
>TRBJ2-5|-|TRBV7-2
CASSLGAGQETQYF
TGTGCCAGCAGCTTAGGGGCGGGCCAAGAGACCCAGTACTTC
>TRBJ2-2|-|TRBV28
CASSLSQGPNTGELFF
TGTGCCAGCAGTTTATCTCAGGGTCCAAACACCGGGGAGCTGTTTTTT
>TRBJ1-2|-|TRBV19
CASVRLTDMAF
TGTGCCAGCGTCCGACTCACGGACATGGCCTTC
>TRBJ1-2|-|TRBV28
CASRLEQRGYTF
TGTGCCAGCAGGCTAGAGCAAAGGGGCTACACCTTC
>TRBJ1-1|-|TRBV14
CASSQPQRGGQNTEAFF
TGTGCCAGCAGCCAACCCCAGAGGGGGGGTCAGAACACTGAAGCTTTCTTT
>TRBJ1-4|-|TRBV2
CASSELGAEKLFF
TGTGCCAGCAGTGAACTAGGGGCCGAAAAACTGTTTTTT
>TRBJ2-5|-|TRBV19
CASSTGLLEETQYF
TGTGCCAGTAGTACCGGCCTACTAGAAGAGACCCAGTACTTC
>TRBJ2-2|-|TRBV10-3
CAISEQFSAGELFF
TGTGCCATCAGTGAGCAGTTCAGCGCCGGGGAGCTGTTTTTT
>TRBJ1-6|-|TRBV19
CASSTLRGAADSPLHF
TGTGCCAGTAGTACCCTCCGGGGGGCGGCGGATTCACCCCTCCACTTT
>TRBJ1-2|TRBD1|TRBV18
CASSPGGTEFYGYTF
TGTGCCAGCTCTCCGGGGGGGACAGAATTCTATGGCTACACCTTC
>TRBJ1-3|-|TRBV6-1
CASSAGGSSGNTIYF
TGTGCCAGCAGTGCCGGCGGCAGCTCTGGAAACACCATATATTTT
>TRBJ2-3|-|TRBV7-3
CASSFYTADTQYF
TGTGCCAGCAGCTTTTACACCGCAGATACGCAGTATTTT
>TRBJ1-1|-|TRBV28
CATLLGSMNTEAFF
TGTGCCACCCTTCTGGGCTCTATGAACACTGAAGCTTTCTTT
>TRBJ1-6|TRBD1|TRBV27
CASALGQHNSPLHF
TGTGCCAGCGCCTTGGGACAGCATAATTCACCCCTCCACTTT
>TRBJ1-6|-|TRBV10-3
CAISEATGRGSPLHF
TGTGCCATCAGTGAGGCGACAGGCCGGGGTTCACCCCTCCACTTT
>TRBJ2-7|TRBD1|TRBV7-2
CASTPAGTGLSEQYF
TGTGCCAGCACCCCTGCCGGGACAGGGTTATCCGAGCAGTACTTC
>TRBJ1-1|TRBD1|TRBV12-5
CASGPNTRDSESSTEAFF
TGTGCTAGTGGGCCCAATACTAGGGACAGCGAGAGCTCCACTGAAGCTTTCTTT
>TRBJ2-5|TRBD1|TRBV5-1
CASSLGRGGARETQYF
TGCGCCAGCAGCTTGGGGAGAGGGGGCGCCCGAGAGACCCAGTACTTC
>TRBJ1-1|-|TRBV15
CATQPGISTEAFF
TGTGCCACCCAGCCGGGGATTAGCACTGAAGCTTTCTTT
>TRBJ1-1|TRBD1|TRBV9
CASSVTGVPMNTEAFF
TGTGCCAGCAGCGTAACAGGGGTCCCCATGAACACTGAAGCTTTCTTT
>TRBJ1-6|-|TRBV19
CASSSTGSPPLHF
TGTGCCAGTAGTTCAACAGGGTCGCCACCCCTCCACTTT
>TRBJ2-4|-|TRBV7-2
CASSLQDGLAKNIQYF
TGTGCCAGCAGCTTACAGGACGGACTAGCCAAAAACATTCAGTACTTC
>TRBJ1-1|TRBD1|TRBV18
CASSPLTGGMNTEAFF
TGTGCCAGCTCACCACTGACAGGGGGAATGAACACTGAAGCTTTCTTT
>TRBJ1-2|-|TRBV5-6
CASSLDSVYGYTF
TGTGCCAGCAGCTTAGACAGCGTTTATGGCTACACCTTC
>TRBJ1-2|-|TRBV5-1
CASSEGGDTYGYTF
TGCGCCAGCAGCGAGGGCGGGGATACCTATGGCTACACCTTC
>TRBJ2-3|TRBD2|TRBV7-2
CASSSALAGVVGDTQYF
TGTGCCAGCAGCTCAGCGTTAGCGGGGGTCGTGGGAGATACGCAGTATTTT
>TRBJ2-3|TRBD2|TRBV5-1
CASSVGTSGGVGTDTQYF
TGCGCCAGCAGCGTCGGGACTAGCGGGGGAGTTGGCACAGATACGCAGTATTTT
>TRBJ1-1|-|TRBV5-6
CASSLLQGWNTEAFF
TGTGCCAGCAGCTTGTTACAGGGCTGGAACACTGAAGCTTTCTTT
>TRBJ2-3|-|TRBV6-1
CASSASRTISTDTQYF
TGTGCCAGCAGTGCTTCCAGGACTATTAGCACAGATACGCAGTATTTT
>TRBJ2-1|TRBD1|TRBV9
CASSKGDRGRSEQFF
TGTGCCAGCAGTAAAGGGGACAGGGGAAGAAGTGAGCAGTTCTTC
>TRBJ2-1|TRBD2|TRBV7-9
CASSLLRFSGGLANEQFF
TGTGCCAGCAGCTTGTTGAGGTTTAGCGGGGGACTGGCGAATGAGCAGTTCTTC
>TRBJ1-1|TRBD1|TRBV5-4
CASSLARGVMNTEAFF
TGTGCCAGCAGCTTGGCCAGGGGGGTCATGAACACTGAAGCTTTCTTT
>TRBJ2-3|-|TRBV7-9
CASRYLRGDTQYF
TGTGCCAGCAGGTATCTCAGGGGAGATACGCAGTATTTT
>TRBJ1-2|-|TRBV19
CASSRDKNGYTF
TGTGCCAGCAGCCGGGACAAAAATGGCTACACCTTC
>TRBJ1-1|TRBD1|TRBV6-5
CASSHNRGQDTEAFF
TGTGCCAGCAGTCACAACAGGGGGCAGGACACTGAAGCTTTCTTT
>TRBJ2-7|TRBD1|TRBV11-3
CASSLDSDRGFYEQYF
TGTGCCAGCAGCTTAGATTCGGACAGGGGGTTCTACGAGCAGTACTTC
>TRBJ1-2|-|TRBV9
CASSAAPTDTYGYTF
TGTGCCAGCAGCGCCGCACCGACAGATACCTATGGCTACACCTTC